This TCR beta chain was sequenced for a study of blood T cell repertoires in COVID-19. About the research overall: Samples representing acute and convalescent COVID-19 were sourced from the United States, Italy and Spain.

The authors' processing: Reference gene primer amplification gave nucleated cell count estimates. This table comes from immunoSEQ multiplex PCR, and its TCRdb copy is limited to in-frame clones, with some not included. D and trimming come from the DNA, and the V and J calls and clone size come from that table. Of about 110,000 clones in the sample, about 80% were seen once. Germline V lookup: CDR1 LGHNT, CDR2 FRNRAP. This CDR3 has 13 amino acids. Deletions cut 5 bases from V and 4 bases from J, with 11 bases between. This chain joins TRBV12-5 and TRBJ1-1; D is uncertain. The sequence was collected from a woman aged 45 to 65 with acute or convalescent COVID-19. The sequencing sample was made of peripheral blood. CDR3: CASGPYSGTEAFF. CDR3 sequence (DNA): TGTGCTAGTGGTCCCTACTCTGGCACTGAAGCTTTCTTT.